This T cell receptor (beta chain) was identified during a study of cytomegalovirus exposure and HLA in healthy donors. Primers included in the PCR were 60 Vbeta and 13 Jbeta primers. Measured with immunoSEQ multiplex PCR; TCRdb has only the in-frame clones, and not every one. The sample yields some 250,000 clones, roughly 87% seen once. CDR3 size: 13 residues. The germline gives CDR1 SGHNT, CDR2 YYREEE (reference sequence). The TCR was taken from a middle-aged woman in good health and CMV-seropositive. The sample comprised PBMCs. The chain recombines TRBV5-4 with TRBJ2-5; 7 bases are shared with TRBD2. The J call is doubtful: the DNA matches TRBJ2-7 better. CDR3 amino acids: CASSSGTSYEQYF. CDR3 DNA: TGTGCCAGCAGCAGCGGGACTTCCTACGAGCAGTACTTC.